Each of the 9 T cell receptor beta chains below was sequenced from the same sample in a study of shared clonotypes between healthy human individuals. The repertoire was sequenced with immunoSEQ multiplex PCR; TCRdb's copy has only in-frame clones and lacks some. The table records about 500,000 clones, roughly three quarters of them present only once. Sequencing input: PBMCs. These receptors were collected from a middle-aged woman in good health. Some clones in this sample may be carry-over from other donors' samples.

The chain is built from TRBV28 and TRBJ1-1; possible D gene TRBD1, 5 bases. The CDR3 is made up of 12 amino acids. Per germline, CDR1 MDHEN and CDR2 SYDVKM. V dropped 5 bases and J dropped 5 bases, with 9 bases sitting between them. Written as DNA, the CDR3 is TGTGCCAGCAGTCCCGACAGAACTGAAGCTTTCTTT. Protein: CASSPDRTEAFF.

The rearrangement uses TRBV29-1 and TRBJ2-1; 7 nucleotides agree with TRBD2. CDR1 is SQVTM, CDR2 ANQGSEA, per germline. The CDR3 runs 13 residues. The trim removed 7 bases at V and 4 bases at J, leaving 7 bases unmatched. The CDR3 sequence is CSGKRGIYNEQFF. DNA for the CDR3: TGCAGCGGTAAGCGGGGAATATACAATGAGCAGTTCTTC.

About this clone: This may be a read error, as it is one base from a much larger clone. V is TRBV11-2 and J is TRBJ2-5; 11 bases map to TRBD2. This CDR3 region has 15 residues. CDR1 is SGHAT and CDR2 is FQNNGV in the germline V gene. The V gene end was trimmed by 1 base and the J gene end by 2 bases; junction bases not matched to a gene: 0. CDR3 in amino acids: CASSLGLAGQETQYF. CDR3 DNA sequence: TGTGCCAGCAGCTTAGGACTAGCGGGGCAAGAGACCCAGTACTTC.

This clone was detected only a few times. The chain has TRBV28 and TRBJ2-7; 7 bases are shared with TRBD2. J was trimmed by 0 bases and V by 5 bases; bases with no gene match: 7. Germline-derived CDR1 and CDR2 are MDHEN and SYDVKM. The CDR3 covers 15 residues. The CDR3: CASSHPSGASYEQYF. The CDR3 coding sequence is TGTGCCAGCAGTCATCCTAGCGGAGCCTCCTACGAGCAGTACTTC.

The chain uses TRBV11-1 and TRBJ2-7, with TRBD2 as a possible D gene (5 bases). Trimming took off 3 bases at V and 4 bases at J, with 7 bases between the two ends. CDR3 length: 12 residues. Per the germline V gene, CDR1 is SGHAT and CDR2 is FQDESV (reference sequence). CDR3 loop: CASSFSVYEQYF. DNA of the CDR3: TGTGCCAGCAGCTTTAGCGTTTACGAGCAGTACTTC.

This sequence joins TRBV11-2 and TRBJ1-1; weak D call: TRBD1 (5 bases). Germline values: CDR1 SGHAT, CDR2 FQNNGV. CDR3 length: 12 amino acids. Between the trimmed V and J ends, which lost 4 bases and 7 bases, there was a span of 10 bases. CDR3 protein: CASSWAGVEAFF. The CDR3 DNA sequence: TGTGCCAGCAGCTGGGCGGGGGTTGAAGCTTTCTTT.

This sequence joins TRBV9 and TRBJ2-2; 9 bases fit TRBD1. The CDR3 contains 16 residues. The J segment lost 6 bases and the V segment lost 6 bases, leaving 12 bases of the junction unmatched. The V gene's germline CDR1 is SGDLS and CDR2 YYNGEE. DNA for the CDR3: TGTGCCAGCAACCCTGGGGGGACAGGGACACCCGGGGAGCTGTTTTTT. Translated: CASNPGGTGTPGELFF. Variable domain in full (rest from reference TRBV9 and TRBJ2-2): DSGVTQTPKHLITATGQRVTLRCSPRSGDLSVYWYQQSLDQGLQFLIQYYNGEERAKGNILERFSAQQFPDLHSELNLSSLELGDSALYFCASNPGGTGTPGELFFGEGSRLTVL.

Note on this clone: The same CDR3 can be traced to other DNA sequences in this sample. This sequence joins TRBV5-1 and TRBJ1-3, with a possible D match to TRBD1 (6 bases). Germline V CDR1 and CDR2: SGHRS, YFSETQ. This CDR3 comprises 17 residues. Trimming took off 1 base at V and 0 bases at J, with 14 bases between the two ends. The CDR3 spells CASSLQGSLTSGNTIYF. CDR3 nucleotide sequence: TGCGCCAGCAGCTTGCAGGGGTCTCTCACCTCTGGAAACACCATATATTTT.

This clone was detected once. V is TRBV21-1 and J is TRBJ2-4; TRBD1, the D gene given by the table, was not confirmed from the DNA. TRBV21-1 is described as a pseudogene. This CDR3 spans 16 amino acids. The chain's CDR3 is CASSKTTGTAKNIQYF. The CDR3 DNA sequence: TGTGCCAGCAGCAAAACGACAGGGACGGCCAAAAACATTCAGTACTTC.